The 32 T cell receptor beta chains reported below all come from one sample, sequenced in a study of T-cell memory formation after mild COVID-19. TCRdb ran MiXCR on the 5' RACE reads and lists one entry per CDR3 protein. The sample contains about 160,000 distinct CDR3 sequences, roughly 31% of which appear only once. Sequenced input: PBMCs or a T cell subset sorted from them (not recorded which). The source of these receptors is an adult woman who had mild COVID-19 (a few samples of this study predate the infection). Cell type and time point are not known.

The V and J genes are TRBV5-1 and TRBJ2-4; D is perhaps TRBD2 (5 bases). The V end was cut by 4 bases, the J end by 6 bases, with 11 bases between. The CDR3 is 13 residues long. Per germline, CDR1 SGHRS and CDR2 YFSETQ. CDR3 nucleotides: TGCGCCAGCAGCAGTCTAGCTAGAAACATTCAGTACTTC. Translation: CASSSLARNIQYF.

The chain has TRBV25-1 and TRBJ2-3; no clear D gene. The CDR3 spans 16 residues. Germline CDR1 is MGHDK and CDR2 is SYGVNS. Trimming stripped 3 bases from V and 1 base from J, with 14 bases between. CDR3 in amino acids: CASSELYMDRTDTQYF. In DNA form, the CDR3 reads TGTGCCAGCAGTGAGCTATACATGGATCGCACAGATACGCAGTATTTT.

This clonotype was seen only a few times. The chain uses TRBV25-1 and TRBJ2-7; perhaps TRBD2 as D (7 bases). V was shortened by 8 bases and J by 2 bases, with 19 bases between the two germline ends. The length of the CDR3 is 15 residues. Germline values: CDR1 MGHDK, CDR2 SYGVNS. Written as DNA, the CDR3 is TGTGCCAGCTCAGAAGGGGGGGGTTTACCCTACGAGCAGTACTTC. It specifies CASSEGGGLPYEQYF.

The chain has TRBV7-8 and TRBJ1-2, with D perhaps TRBD1 (5 bases). The germline V gene encodes CDR1 SGHVS and CDR2 FQNEAQ. The ends were cut back, 3 bases at V and 2 bases at J, with 10 bases in the middle. The CDR3 consists of 14 residues. The chain's CDR3 is CASSFSPGNYGYTF. The CDR3 DNA reads as TGTGCCAGCAGCTTTAGCCCAGGGAACTATGGCTACACCTTC.

The V and J genes are TRBV9 and TRBJ2-1; a weak D match, TRBD1 (5 bases). The V and J ends lost 4 bases and 7 bases respectively, with 18 bases between them. The CDR3 consists of 15 residues. Germline V lookup: CDR1 SGDLS, CDR2 YYNGEE. As DNA, the CDR3 is TGTGCCAGCAGCCCTCCTCTCGCCAGGGTAAATGAGCAGTTCTTC. Amino acid sequence: CASSPPLARVNEQFF. The full variable domain, with the rest looked up from reference TRBV9 and TRBJ2-1, is DSGVTQTPKHLITATGQRVTLRCSPRSGDLSVYWYQQSLDQGLQFLIQYYNGEERAKGNILERFSAQQFPDLHSELNLSSLELGDSALYFCASSPPLARVNEQFFGPGTRLTVL.

This chain joins TRBV29-1 and TRBJ2-5; no definite D call. The CDR3 extends over 13 amino acids. Trimming removed 4 bases at V and 5 bases at J, with 14 bases between. CDR1 is SQVTM, CDR2 ANQGSEA, per germline. CDR3 protein: CSVGPLREETQYF. The CDR3 DNA sequence: TGCAGCGTTGGCCCTCTCCGAGAGGAGACCCAGTACTTC.

This clonotype was detected a few times. The V gene is TRBV5-1, the J gene TRBJ2-7; perhaps TRBD1 as D (5 bases). V gave up 4 bases and J gave up 0 bases, with 8 bases separating them. The CDR3 runs to 13 residues. Germline CDR1 is SGHRS and CDR2 is YFSETQ. The CDR3 spells CASSTGFSYEQYF. DNA of the CDR3: TGCGCCAGCAGCACAGGATTCTCCTACGAGCAGTACTTC.

This clonotype was counted between two and nine times. The V and J genes are TRBV6-1 and TRBJ2-5; 9 nucleotides match TRBD1. CDR1 is MNHNS and CDR2 is SASEGT in the germline V gene. V was pared by 2 bases and J by 5 bases, with 15 bases of the junction left unmatched. This CDR3 has 18 residues. Written as DNA, the CDR3 is TGTGCCAGCAGTGAACGGGACAGGGTTGTGGGGCCGGGGGAGACCCAGTACTTC. It yields the protein CASSERDRVVGPGETQYF.

There are a few counts of this clonotype. The J gene is TRBJ2-1, the V gene TRBV27; 8 positions agree with TRBD2. Trimming took 8 bases from V and 4 from J; bases not matched to a gene: 7. CDR3 size: 14 residues. Germline CDR1 MNHEY, CDR2 SMNVEV (reference sequence). CDR3 DNA sequence: TGTGCCAGCGGACCGGGACTAGTTTACAATGAGCAGTTCTTC. As protein: CASGPGLVYNEQFF.

As DNA, the CDR3 is TGTGCCACCAGTGATCCGACGGCCCAAGAGACCCAGTACTTC. This sequence encodes CATSDPTAQETQYF. V is TRBV24-1 and J is TRBJ2-5; the D is unclear. Trimming took 3 bases from V and 1 from J, leaving 8 bases between them. The germline CDR1 and CDR2 sequences are KGHDR and SFDVKD. CDR3 size: 14 residues.

This clonotype was detected only once. The genes are TRBV20-1 and TRBJ2-5; tentatively, D is TRBD2 (5 bases). V lost 0 bases, J lost 2 bases, and 10 bases lay in between. CDR3 length equals 14 residues. Germline assignment: CDR1 DFQATT and CDR2 SNEGSKA (reference sequence). In nucleotides, the CDR3 is TGCAGTGCTAGAGATGGAGGCAAGCAAGAGACCCAGTACTTC. This gives the protein CSARDGGKQETQYF.

This clonotype has only a few counts. This rearrangement joins TRBV7-2 to TRBJ1-1; D is unclear. Germline V gives CDR1 SGHTA, CDR2 FQGNSA. Between the trimmed V and J ends, which lost 2 bases and 0 bases, there was a span of 4 bases. The CDR3 is 13 residues long. CDR3 bases: TGTGCCAGCAGCTTATACTTGAACACTGAAGCTTTCTTT. Encoded protein: CASSLYLNTEAFF.

The rearrangement joins TRBV29-1 to TRBJ2-3; 8 bases are shared with TRBD1. J was trimmed by 3 bases and V by 6 bases; bases with no gene match: 5. The CDR3 has 13 amino acids. Looked up from germline, CDR1 is SQVTM and CDR2 is ANQGSEA. CDR3 DNA sequence: TGCAGCGTCACAGGGGGACGGACAGATACGCAGTATTTT. Protein product: CSVTGGRTDTQYF.

This clonotype occurred a few times. CDR3 coding DNA: TGCAGTGCTAGTTGGCAGGTGACCTACGAGCAGTACTTC. It codes for CSASWQVTYEQYF. The rearrangement joins TRBV20-1 to TRBJ2-7; D gene ambiguous. Trimming took 3 bases from V and 2 from J, leaving 11 bases between them. The V gene's germline CDR1 is DFQATT and CDR2 SNEGSKA (reference sequence). The CDR3 extends over 13 amino acids.

The J gene is TRBJ2-5, the V gene TRBV9; D is unresolved. Trimming removed 10 bases at V and 1 base at J, with 11 bases between. The CDR3 covers 12 residues. Germline V gene sequence: CDR1 SGDLS, CDR2 YYNGEE. CDR3 nucleotide sequence: TGTGCCGTACTGACCATCCAAGAGACCCAGTACTTC. Its translation: CAVLTIQETQYF.

This clonotype came up a few times. The CDR3 region is CATSDRTDTQYF. Written as DNA, the CDR3 is TGTGCCACCAGTGACCGCACAGATACGCAGTATTTT. This chain links TRBV24-1 with TRBJ2-3; D ambiguous. The germline CDR1 and CDR2 sequences are KGHDR and SFDVKD. V gave up 4 bases and J gave up 1 base, with 2 bases separating them. This CDR3 region has 12 residues.

The chain combines TRBV10-3 with TRBJ2-1; D is possibly TRBD2 (6 bases). The CDR3 totals 13 residues. V was shortened by 8 bases and J by 5 bases, with 13 bases between the two germline ends. The V gene's germline CDR1 is ENHRY and CDR2 SYGVKD. This chain's CDR3 is CAIGHGGDNEQFF. CDR3 bases: TGTGCCATCGGACACGGAGGGGACAATGAGCAGTTCTTC.

The chain has TRBV7-3 and TRBJ2-2; the match to TRBD1 covers 7 bases. V lost 4 bases and J lost 7; bases outside the gene matches: 6. The CDR3 is 14 residues long. Germline V gene lookup returns CDR1 SGHTA and CDR2 FQGTGA. CDR3 coding DNA: TGTGCCAGCAGCTCCGACAGGGCAAACGGGGAGCTGTTTTTT. It encodes CASSSDRANGELFF.

The chain uses TRBV7-6 and TRBJ2-7, with a possible D match to TRBD2 (5 bases). The CDR3 consists of 13 residues. Trimming removed 2 bases from V and 6 bases from J, with 11 bases in between. CDR1 and CDR2 (germline): SGHVS, FNYEAQ. CDR3 in amino acids: CASSLIGNPEQYF. The CDR3 DNA is TGTGCCAGCAGCTTAATCGGGAACCCCGAGCAGTACTTC.

The chain links TRBV4-2 to TRBJ1-1, with TRBD1 matching 7 bases. This CDR3 is 13 amino acids long. V was clipped by 2 bases and J by 4 bases; unmatched bases: 1. Germline assignment: CDR1 LGHNA and CDR2 YNFKEQ. The CDR3 reads CASSQRQGTEAFF. For the CDR3, the DNA is TGTGCCAGCAGCCAAAGACAGGGCACTGAAGCTTTCTTT.

The CDR3 DNA is TGTGCCAGCAGCAACCAAGGGGAATTCCACGAGCAGTACTTC. It is translated as CASSNQGEFHEQYF. The gene calls are TRBV3-1 and TRBJ2-7; the D gene is possibly TRBD1 (5 bases). The V gene lost 5 bases and the J gene lost 5 bases, with 16 bases spanning the gap. This CDR3 comprises 14 residues. The V gene's germline CDR1 is LGHDT and CDR2 YNNKEL (reference sequence).

This chain links TRBV5-6 with TRBJ1-1, with D unclear. The CDR3 covers 12 residues. The V gene's germline CDR1 is SGHDT and CDR2 YYEEEE. V dropped 3 bases and J dropped 8 bases, with 11 bases sitting between them. The CDR3 loop reads CASSSGSIEAFF. The CDR3 DNA follows: TGTGCCAGCAGCTCCGGTTCGATAGAAGCTTTCTTT.

The chain recombines TRBV5-1 with TRBJ1-1, with D possibly matching TRBD1 (6 bases). V lost 1 base and J lost 1, with 11 bases in between. There are 15 residues in the CDR3. Germline CDR1 SGHRS, CDR2 YFSETQ. The CDR3 reads CASSLTGSGNTEAFF. Written as DNA, the CDR3 is TGCGCCAGCAGCTTGACAGGGAGCGGGAACACTGAAGCTTTCTTT.

This clonotype was seen ten or more times. The chain combines TRBV5-1 with TRBJ2-7; D may correspond to TRBD1 or TRBD2 (5 bases each). The germline gives CDR1 SGHRS, CDR2 YFSETQ. V was trimmed by 0 bases and J by 2 bases, leaving 9 bases between them. The CDR3 is made up of 14 amino acids. CDR3 protein: CASSLAQGAYEQYF. As DNA, the CDR3 is TGCGCCAGCAGCTTGGCGCAGGGAGCCTACGAGCAGTACTTC.

CDR3 coding DNA: TGCAGCGTCGGCTTATTGGACAGGGGTACCTACGAGCAGTACTTC. Amino acids: CSVGLLDRGTYEQYF. The chain employs TRBV29-1 and TRBJ2-7; 9 bases line up with TRBD1. The CDR3 sequence is 15 residues long. V trimming: 6 bases; J trimming: 2 bases; junction bases outside the gene matches: 11. Per the germline V gene, CDR1 is SQVTM and CDR2 is ANQGSEA.

V gene TRBV5-1 combines with J gene TRBJ2-5; D gene unclear. Trimming shortened V by 0 bases and J by 2 bases, and 8 bases separated the two germline ends. CDR3 length: 14 residues. CDR1 and CDR2 from the germline V gene are SGHRS and YFSETQ. CDR3 nucleotide sequence: TGCGCCAGCAGCTTGGTCGGGCAGCAAGAGACCCAGTACTTC. This encodes CASSLVGQQETQYF.

This clonotype was counted between two and nine times. This sequence joins TRBV10-3 and TRBJ2-3; no clear D. Germline V lookup: CDR1 ENHRY, CDR2 SYGVKD. This CDR3 is 13 amino acids long. V lost 4 bases, J lost 0 bases, and 5 bases lay in between. CDR3 sequence: CAISGASTDTQYF. The CDR3 nucleotides are TGTGCCATCAGTGGGGCTAGCACAGATACGCAGTATTTT.

This clonotype was counted at least ten times. The V and J genes are TRBV2 and TRBJ2-3; perhaps TRBD1 as D (5 bases). Deletions cut 3 bases from V and 0 bases from J, with 10 bases between. From germline, CDR1 is SNHLY and CDR2 FYNNEI. The CDR3 runs 15 residues. CDR3 sequence (DNA): TGTGCCAGCAGTGATGTCCGACAGAGCACAGATACGCAGTATTTT. Encoded protein: CASSDVRQSTDTQYF. Drawing the rest from reference TRBV2 and TRBJ2-3, the complete variable domain is EPEVTQTPSHQVTQMGQEVILRCVPISNHLYFYWYRQILGQKVEFLVSFYNNEISEKSEIFDDQFSVERPDGSNFTLKIRSTKLEDSAMYFCASSDVRQSTDTQYFGPGTRLTVL.

The chain uses TRBV2 and TRBJ2-1; 9 bases fit TRBD2. CDR1 is SNHLY and CDR2 is FYNNEI in the germline V gene. The CDR3 consists of 15 residues. J gave up 2 bases and V 4 bases, and 3 bases lay outside the gene matches. In DNA form, the CDR3 reads TGTGCCAGCAGTGCGGAGCGGGGGGCCTACAATGAGCAGTTCTTC. Amino acids: CASSAERGAYNEQFF.

The table lists this clonotype with a few counts. This sequence joins TRBV4-2 and TRBJ2-7, with D unresolved. Germline V gene sequence: CDR1 LGHNA, CDR2 YNFKEQ. V lost 0 bases and J lost 3, with 6 bases in between. The CDR3 has 13 residues. The CDR3 protein is CASSQESGYEQYF. The CDR3, as DNA: TGTGCCAGCAGCCAAGAGTCGGGCTACGAGCAGTACTTC.

This clonotype was detected only a few times. The chain has TRBV3-1 and TRBJ2-3; D not resolved. There are 14 residues in the CDR3. In germline, CDR1 is LGHDT, CDR2 YNNKEL (reference sequence). Trimming stripped 4 bases from V and 2 bases from J, with 10 bases between. This CDR3 is CASSPQILTDTQYF. DNA for the CDR3: TGTGCCAGCAGCCCCCAGATACTCACAGATACGCAGTATTTT.

This clonotype was detected a few times. CDR3 sequence (DNA): TGTGCCAGCAGGACACAGGGGGGAGGCTACACCTTC. This gives the protein CASRTQGGGYTF. The chain joins TRBV12-3 or TRBV12-4 to TRBJ1-2; 8 bases line up with TRBD1. The CDR3 spans 12 residues. Germline trimming cut 6 bases from V and 8 bases from J; bases unmatched to any gene: 5.